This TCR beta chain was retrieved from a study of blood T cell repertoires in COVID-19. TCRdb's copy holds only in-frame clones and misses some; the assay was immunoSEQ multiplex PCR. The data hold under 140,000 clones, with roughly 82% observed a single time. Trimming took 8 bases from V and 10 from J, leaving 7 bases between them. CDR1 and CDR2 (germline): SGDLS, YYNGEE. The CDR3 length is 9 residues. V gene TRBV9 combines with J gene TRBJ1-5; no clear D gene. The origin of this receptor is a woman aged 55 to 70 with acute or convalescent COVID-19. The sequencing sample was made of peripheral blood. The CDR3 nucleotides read TGTGCCAGGAGGGTTCCCCAGCATTTT. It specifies CARRVPQHF.